These 27 T cell receptor beta chains came from one sample sequenced in a study of identical twins. One entry per CDR3 protein, called by TCRdb with MiXCR from the 5' RACE reads. The sample has 350,000 to 500,000 distinct CDR3 sequences; 18% are singletons. The specimen was naive T cells sorted from blood. Receptors were obtained from a man aged 50 to 60 in good health.

CDR3 sequence (DNA): TGCGCCAGCAGCTTGGAAGGGACGCCTAGCACAGATACGCAGTATTTT. It specifies CASSLEGTPSTDTQYF. The chain recombines TRBV5-1 with TRBJ2-3; either TRBD1 or TRBD2 may supply D (5 bases each). V gave up 0 bases and J gave up 0 bases, with 11 bases separating them. CDR3 length: 16 amino acids. Germline V gene data show CDR1 as SGHRS and CDR2 as YFSETQ. The full variable domain, rest sourced from reference TRBV5-1 and TRBJ2-3, is KAGVTQTPRYLIKTRGQQVTLSCSPISGHRSVSWYQQTPGQGLQFLFEYFSETQRNKGNFPGRFSGRQFSNSRSEMNVSTLELGDSALYLCASSLEGTPSTDTQYFGPGTRLTVL.

This clonotype has a count of ten or more. The chain is built from TRBV7-9 and TRBJ2-2; D is unresolved. Germline CDR1 and CDR2: SEHNR and FQNEAQ (reference sequence). The CDR3 is 12 residues long. Trimming stripped 1 base from V and 14 bases from J, with 11 bases between. In DNA, the CDR3 is TGTGCCAGCAGCTTAGTTTACGCTCCTCTGTTTTTT. It translates to CASSLVYAPLFF.

This chain connects TRBV29-1 to TRBJ1-1; no definite D call. The CDR3 covers 11 residues. Germline CDR1 is SQVTM and CDR2 is ANQGSEA. Trimming pared 1 base from V and 5 bases from J, leaving 5 bases between. In DNA form, the CDR3 reads TGCAGCGTTGAAGTCGCGACTGAAGCTTTCTTT. It translates to CSVEVATEAFF.

This clonotype has just a few counts. V gene TRBV4-2 combines with J gene TRBJ1-1; 7 nucleotides line up with TRBD1. The germline gives CDR1 LGHNA, CDR2 YNFKEQ. V shed 4 bases, J shed 6 bases, and the junction held 5 bases outside the gene matches. The CDR3 contains 13 residues. The CDR3 loop is CASSPLQGAEAFF. In nucleotides, the CDR3 is TGTGCCAGCAGCCCACTCCAGGGGGCTGAAGCTTTCTTT.

This clonotype was found once. CDR3 sequence: CASSSVTRTDEQFF. For the CDR3, the DNA is TGCGCCAGCAGCTCGGTAACTAGGACCGATGAGCAGTTCTTC. J is TRBJ2-1 and V is TRBV5-1, with a possible D match to TRBD2 (5 bases). From germline, CDR1 is SGHRS and CDR2 YFSETQ. Trimming pared 3 bases from V and 8 bases from J, leaving 15 bases between. The CDR3 runs to 14 residues.

This sequence joins TRBV6-1 and TRBJ2-7, with 7 nucleotides matching TRBD1. With V trimmed by 4 bases and J by 3 bases, 9 bases remained unmatched. This CDR3 contains 15 residues. Germline V CDR1 and CDR2: MNHNS, SASEGT. CDR3 DNA sequence: TGTGCCAGCAGTGGAGGAAGGGACAGCCTCTACGAGCAGTACTTC. Amino acids: CASSGGRDSLYEQYF.

This rearrangement joins TRBV12-3 or TRBV12-4 to TRBJ1-1; D not certain. Between the trimmed V and J ends, which lost 3 bases and 1 base, there was a span of 12 bases. The CDR3 covers 15 residues. CDR3 sequence reads: CASSFSGSWNTEAFF. In DNA form, the CDR3 reads TGTGCCAGCAGTTTCAGCGGGTCTTGGAACACTGAAGCTTTCTTT.

This clonotype was seen a handful of times. The chain employs TRBV7-2 and TRBJ1-5; D is unclear. The CDR3 is made up of 14 amino acids. Germline assignment: CDR1 SGHTA and CDR2 FQGNSA. V shed 1 base and J shed 6 bases, with 10 bases lying between them. CDR3 residues: CASSLVLGFQPQHF. The CDR3 DNA reads TGTGCCAGCAGCTTAGTACTGGGGTTTCAGCCCCAGCATTTT.

This clonotype was recorded many times. The V call is TRBV24-1, the J call TRBJ2-7, with D possibly being TRBD2 (6 bases). Germline V CDR1 and CDR2: KGHDR, SFDVKD. V lost 6 bases and J 7 bases, leaving 12 bases between the germline ends. The CDR3 length is 12 residues. The CDR3 sequence: CATSSTGEEQYF. CDR3 in DNA: TGTGCCACCAGTTCGACGGGGGAAGAGCAGTACTTC.

This clonotype was counted at least ten times. The J gene is TRBJ2-7, the V gene TRBV5-1; 7 positions agree with TRBD1. Germline CDR1 is SGHRS and CDR2 is YFSETQ. The CDR3 has 15 amino acids. The junction had 7 bases not matched to a gene; V was cut back by 4 bases and J by 0 bases. The chain's CDR3 is CASSPTGSSSYEQYF. For the CDR3, the DNA is TGCGCCAGCAGCCCGACAGGGAGTAGCTCCTACGAGCAGTACTTC.

A single count supports this clonotype. The V gene is TRBV6-5, the J gene TRBJ2-5; D remains unclear. V lost 0 bases and J lost 0, with 14 bases in between. This CDR3 contains 17 residues. The germline V gene encodes CDR1 MNHEY and CDR2 SVGAGI. DNA for the CDR3: TGTGCCAGCAGTTACTCGGTAAAGGGTAGCTACCAAGAGACCCAGTACTTC. Translation gives CASSYSVKGSYQETQYF.

V and J are TRBV7-2 and TRBJ2-3, with D perhaps TRBD2 (5 bases). The CDR3 runs to 15 residues. Germline-derived CDR1 and CDR2 are SGHTA and FQGNSA. V was pared by 3 bases and J by 0 bases, with 10 bases between. CDR3 protein: CASSLSRGSTDTQYF. CDR3 nucleotide sequence: TGTGCCAGCAGCTTGAGTCGGGGTAGCACAGATACGCAGTATTTT. The full variable domain, in which reference TRBV7-2 and TRBJ2-3 provide the parts outside the CDR3, is GAGVSQSPSNKVTEKGKDVELRCDPISGHTALYWYRQSLGQGLEFLIYFQGNSAPDKSGLPSDRFSAERTGGSVSTLTIQRTQQEDSAVYLCASSLSRGSTDTQYFGPGTRLTVL.

The rearrangement joins TRBV4-2 to TRBJ2-1; the D gene is possibly TRBD2 (5 bases). The CDR3 totals 17 residues. The V end lost 0 bases, the J end lost 6 bases, and 18 bases lay between the germline ends. From germline, CDR1 is LGHNA and CDR2 YNFKEQ. CDR3 DNA: TGTGCCAGCAGCCAAGATCGTGGGTATGTCGGGGTCAATGAGCAGTTCTTC. As protein: CASSQDRGYVGVNEQFF.

The J gene is TRBJ2-1, the V gene TRBV6-5; D is unclear. Germline assignment: CDR1 MNHEY and CDR2 SVGAGI. This CDR3 is 14 amino acids long. Trimming stripped 0 bases from V and 8 bases from J, with 11 bases between. The DNA of the CDR3 is TGTGCCAGCAGTTACTCGGCGGTCGGTCATGAGCAGTTCTTC. Protein product: CASSYSAVGHEQFF.

This sequence joins TRBV7-9 and TRBJ1-6; 10 nucleotides match TRBD1. The CDR3 length is 14 residues. Germline loops: CDR1 SEHNR, CDR2 FQNEAQ (reference sequence). The trim removed 5 bases at V and 9 bases at J, leaving 4 bases unmatched. The CDR3 bases are TGTGCCAGCAGCCTGACAGGGGGCGTTTCACCCCTCCACTTT. It is translated as CASSLTGGVSPLHF. Full variable domain (missing parts from reference TRBV7-9 and TRBJ1-6): DTGVSQNPRHKITKRGQNVTFRCDPISEHNRLYWYRQTLGQGPEFLTYFQNEAQLEKSRLLSDRFSAERPKGSFSTLEIQRTEQGDSAMYLCASSLTGGVSPLHFGNGTRLTVT.

This clonotype was found a few times. Written as DNA, the CDR3 is TGCGCCAGCAGCCCGGGACAGGGCAATGAAAAACTGTTTTTT. Translated: CASSPGQGNEKLFF. The chain employs TRBV5-1 and TRBJ1-4; 9 positions agree with TRBD1. Losses at the gene ends were 4 bases for V and 5 bases for J; bases not matched to a gene: 3. CDR1 is SGHRS and CDR2 is YFSETQ in the germline V gene. The CDR3 runs to 14 residues.

This clonotype turned up a few times. This rearrangement joins TRBV12-3 or TRBV12-4 to TRBJ2-7; TRBD1 matches 8 bases. V shed 5 bases and J 6 bases; nucleotides not matched to a gene: 9. The CDR3 has 14 amino acids. The CDR3 reads CASSPQGAYREQYF. The CDR3 DNA sequence: TGTGCCAGCAGTCCCCAGGGGGCTTATCGCGAGCAGTACTTC.

This clonotype appeared a few times. The chain has TRBV5-6 and TRBJ2-7; D is unresolved. Per the germline V gene, CDR1 is SGHDT and CDR2 is YYEEEE. The CDR3 extends over 13 amino acids. Trimming removed 1 base at V and 0 bases at J, with 5 bases between. This chain's CDR3 is CASSLSFSYEQYF. DNA of the CDR3: TGTGCCAGCAGCTTGTCTTTCTCCTACGAGCAGTACTTC.

V is TRBV7-8 and J is TRBJ1-5, with 9 bases identical to TRBD1. Germline loops: CDR1 SGHVS, CDR2 FQNEAQ. V shed 5 bases, J shed 5 bases, and the junction held 7 bases outside the gene matches. This CDR3 spans 15 amino acids. CDR3 sequence: CASSHGTGNHQPQHF. CDR3 DNA sequence: TGTGCCAGCAGCCACGGGACAGGGAACCATCAGCCCCAGCATTTT. The whole variable domain, remainder taken from reference TRBV7-8 and TRBJ1-5, is GAGVSQSPRYKVAKRGQDVALRCDPISGHVSLFWYQQALGQGPEFLTYFQNEAQLDKSGLPSDRFFAERPEGSVSTLKIQRTQQEDSAVYLCASSHGTGNHQPQHFGDGTRLSIL.

The chain couples TRBV20-1 to TRBJ1-6; 7 bases are a match to TRBD1. J lost 10 bases, V lost 6 bases, and 12 bases had no gene match. Germline CDR1 DFQATT, CDR2 SNEGSKA (reference sequence). This CDR3 is 14 amino acids long. The CDR3 here is CSAAGDSVASPLHF. The CDR3 DNA is TGCAGTGCCGCAGGGGACAGTGTCGCCTCACCCCTCCACTTT.

This clonotype was counted many times. This rearrangement joins TRBV29-1 to TRBJ2-7; D ambiguous. The V end lost 4 bases, the J end lost 0 bases, and 10 bases lay between the germline ends. CDR1 is SQVTM, CDR2 ANQGSEA, per germline. This CDR3 has 13 residues. The CDR3 here is CSVGRVGSYEQYF. CDR3 in DNA: TGCAGCGTTGGCCGGGTAGGCTCCTACGAGCAGTACTTC.

Ten or more counts support this clonotype. The J gene is TRBJ2-7, the V gene TRBV27; possible D gene TRBD2, 5 bases. Trimming removed 5 bases from V and 6 bases from J, with 14 bases in between. The CDR3 length is 13 residues. The germline gives CDR1 MNHEY, CDR2 SMNVEV (reference sequence). CDR3 amino acids: CASSAWAGGEQYF. The CDR3 DNA follows: TGTGCCAGCAGTGCCTGGGCTGGAGGCGAGCAGTACTTC.

This clonotype was seen ten or more times. This rearrangement joins TRBV2 to TRBJ1-1; D is perhaps TRBD1 (5 bases). From germline, CDR1 is SNHLY and CDR2 FYNNEI. V lost 11 bases to trimming and J lost 0 bases, with 10 bases between them. The CDR3 has 12 amino acids. This chain's CDR3 is CACDRLNTEAFF. The CDR3 DNA reads TGTGCCTGCGACAGATTGAACACTGAAGCTTTCTTT.

This chain joins TRBV5-5 and TRBJ1-1; D may be TRBD1 (5 bases). V lost 6 bases and J lost 1, with 16 bases in between. This CDR3 region has 15 residues. Looked up from germline, CDR1 is SGHKS and CDR2 is YYEKEE (reference sequence). DNA of the CDR3: TGTGCCAGCACCGCTCCCTTTACAGGGAACACTGAAGCTTTCTTT. Its translation is CASTAPFTGNTEAFF.

There are many counts of this clonotype. CDR3 bases: TGTGCCAGCAGCCAAGGGACAGGGAGTTTTACCACTGAAGCTTTCTTT. Amino acid sequence: CASSQGTGSFTTEAFF. V usage is TRBV4-2 and J usage is TRBJ1-1; 8 bases align to TRBD1. Germline V lookup: CDR1 LGHNA, CDR2 YNFKEQ. CDR3 length equals 16 residues. The J segment lost 4 bases and the V segment lost 1 base, leaving 8 bases of the junction unmatched.

This clonotype occurred a few times. The chain employs TRBV24-1 and TRBJ2-3; maybe TRBD2 (6 bases). CDR1 KGHDR and CDR2 SFDVKD come from the germline V gene. The V end was cut by 4 bases, the J end by 4 bases, with 11 bases between. This CDR3 contains 14 residues. In nucleotides, the CDR3 is TGTGCCACCAGTGACCCCCGACTAGCAGATACGCAGTATTTT. Its translation is CATSDPRLADTQYF.

This sequence joins TRBV29-1 and TRBJ2-7, with D possibly TRBD1 on 6 matching bases. CDR3 size: 15 residues. The ends were cut back, 1 base at V and 2 bases at J, with 15 bases in the middle. In germline, CDR1 is SQVTM, CDR2 ANQGSEA. The CDR3 sequence: CSVEVRGGVTYEQYF. The CDR3 DNA follows: TGCAGCGTTGAAGTTAGAGGGGGAGTGACCTACGAGCAGTACTTC.